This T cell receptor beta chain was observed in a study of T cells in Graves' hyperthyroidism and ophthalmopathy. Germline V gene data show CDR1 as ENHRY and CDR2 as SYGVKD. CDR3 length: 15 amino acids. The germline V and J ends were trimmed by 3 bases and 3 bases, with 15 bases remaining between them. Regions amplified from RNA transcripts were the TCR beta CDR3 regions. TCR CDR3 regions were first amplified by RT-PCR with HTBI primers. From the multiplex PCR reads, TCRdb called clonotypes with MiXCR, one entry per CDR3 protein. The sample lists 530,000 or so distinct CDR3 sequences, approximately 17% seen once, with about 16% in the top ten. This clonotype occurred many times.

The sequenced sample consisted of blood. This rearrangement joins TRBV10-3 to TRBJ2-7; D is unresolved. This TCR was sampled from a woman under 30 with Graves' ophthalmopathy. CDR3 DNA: TGTGCCATCAGTGACCCATCACACGTCGACTACGAGCAGTACTTC. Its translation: CAISDPSHVDYEQYF.